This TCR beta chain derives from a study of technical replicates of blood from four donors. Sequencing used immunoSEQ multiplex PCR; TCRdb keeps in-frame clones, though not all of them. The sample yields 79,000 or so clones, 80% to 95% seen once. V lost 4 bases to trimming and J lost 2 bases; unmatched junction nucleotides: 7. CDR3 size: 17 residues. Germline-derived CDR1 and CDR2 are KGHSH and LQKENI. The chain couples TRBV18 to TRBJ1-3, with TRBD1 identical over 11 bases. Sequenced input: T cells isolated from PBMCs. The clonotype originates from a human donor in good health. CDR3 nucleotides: TGTGCCAGCTCACGCCTAGGACAGGGGGCGACTGGAAACACCATATATTTT. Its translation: CASSRLGQGATGNTIYF.